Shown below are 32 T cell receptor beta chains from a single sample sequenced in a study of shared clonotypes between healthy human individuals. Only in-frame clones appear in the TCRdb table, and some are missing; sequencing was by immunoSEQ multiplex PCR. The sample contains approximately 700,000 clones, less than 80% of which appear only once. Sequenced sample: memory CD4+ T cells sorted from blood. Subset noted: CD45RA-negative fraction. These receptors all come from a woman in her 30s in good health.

The CDR3, as DNA: TGTGCCATCAGTGAGTCTGGCGGGGCCGAGCAGTACTTC. It is translated as CAISESGGAEQYF. The chain employs TRBV10-3 and TRBJ2-7; tentatively, D is TRBD2 (6 bases). With 0 bases removed from V and 6 bases from J, the gap between germline ends came to 9 bases. There are 13 residues in the CDR3. CDR1 and CDR2 (germline): ENHRY, SYGVKD.

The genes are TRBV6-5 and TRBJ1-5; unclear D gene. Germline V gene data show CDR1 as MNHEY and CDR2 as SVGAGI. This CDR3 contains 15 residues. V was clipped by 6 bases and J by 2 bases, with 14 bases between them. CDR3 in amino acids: CASRLGHSGNQPQHF. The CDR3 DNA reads TGTGCCAGCAGATTAGGGCATTCGGGCAATCAGCCCCAGCATTTT.

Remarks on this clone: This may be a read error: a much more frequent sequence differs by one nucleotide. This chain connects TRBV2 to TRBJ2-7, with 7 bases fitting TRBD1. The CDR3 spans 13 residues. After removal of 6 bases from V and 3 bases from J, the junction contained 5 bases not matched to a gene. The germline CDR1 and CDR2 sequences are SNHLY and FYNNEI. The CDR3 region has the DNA TGTGCCAGCAGCTTGACAGGGAACTACGAGCAGTACTTC. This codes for CASSLTGNYEQYF.

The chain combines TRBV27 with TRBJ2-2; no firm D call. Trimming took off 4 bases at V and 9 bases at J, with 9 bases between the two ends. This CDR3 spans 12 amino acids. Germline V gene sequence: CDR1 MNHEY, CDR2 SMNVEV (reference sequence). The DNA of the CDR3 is TGTGCCAGCAGTTCGGGCCGAAGGGAGCTGTTTTTT. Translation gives CASSSGRRELFF.

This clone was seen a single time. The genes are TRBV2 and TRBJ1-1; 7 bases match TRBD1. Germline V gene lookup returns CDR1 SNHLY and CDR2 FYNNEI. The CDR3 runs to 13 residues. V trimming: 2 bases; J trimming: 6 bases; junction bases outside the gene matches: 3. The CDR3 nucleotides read TGTGCCAGCAGTGAACAGACAGGGTCTGAAGCTTTCTTT. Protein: CASSEQTGSEAFF.

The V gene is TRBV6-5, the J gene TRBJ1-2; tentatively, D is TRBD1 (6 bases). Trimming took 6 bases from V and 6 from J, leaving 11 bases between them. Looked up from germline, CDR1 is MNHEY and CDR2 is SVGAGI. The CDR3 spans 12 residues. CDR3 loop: CASSDRLDGYTF. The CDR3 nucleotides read TGTGCCAGCAGCGACAGGTTGGATGGCTACACCTTC.

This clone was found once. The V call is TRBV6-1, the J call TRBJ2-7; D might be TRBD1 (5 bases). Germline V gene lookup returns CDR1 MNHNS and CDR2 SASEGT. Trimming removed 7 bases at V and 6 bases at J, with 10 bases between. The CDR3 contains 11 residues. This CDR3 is CASTLGLEQYF. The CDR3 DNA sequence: TGTGCCAGCACATTGGGGCTCGAGCAGTACTTC.

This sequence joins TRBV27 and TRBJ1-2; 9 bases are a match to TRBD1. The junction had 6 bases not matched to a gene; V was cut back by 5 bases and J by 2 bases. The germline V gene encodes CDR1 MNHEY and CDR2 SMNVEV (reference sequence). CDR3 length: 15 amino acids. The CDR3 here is CASSPAGTGNYGYTF. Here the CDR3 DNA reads TGTGCCAGCAGTCCAGCAGGGACAGGGAACTATGGCTACACCTTC.

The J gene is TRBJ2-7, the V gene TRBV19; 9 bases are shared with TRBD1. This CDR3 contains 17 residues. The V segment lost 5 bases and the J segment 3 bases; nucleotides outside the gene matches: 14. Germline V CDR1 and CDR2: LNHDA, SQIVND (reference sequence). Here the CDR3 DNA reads TGTGCCAGTAGTGATCACCCGGGACAGGGTAGTTTCTACGAGCAGTACTTC. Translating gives CASSDHPGQGSFYEQYF.

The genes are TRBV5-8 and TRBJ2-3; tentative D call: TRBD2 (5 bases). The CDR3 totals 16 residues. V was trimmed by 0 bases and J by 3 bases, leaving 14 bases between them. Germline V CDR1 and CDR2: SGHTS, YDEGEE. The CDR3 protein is CASSLGLALDTDTQYF. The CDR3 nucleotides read TGTGCCAGCAGCTTGGGTCTAGCCCTAGATACAGATACGCAGTATTTT.

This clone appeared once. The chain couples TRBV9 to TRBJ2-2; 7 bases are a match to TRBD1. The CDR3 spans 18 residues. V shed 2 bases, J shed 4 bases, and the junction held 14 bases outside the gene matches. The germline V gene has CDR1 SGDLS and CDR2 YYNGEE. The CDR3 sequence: CASSVTIQGEWGTGELFF. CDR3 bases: TGTGCCAGCAGCGTGACAATTCAGGGGGAGTGGGGCACCGGGGAGCTGTTTTTT.

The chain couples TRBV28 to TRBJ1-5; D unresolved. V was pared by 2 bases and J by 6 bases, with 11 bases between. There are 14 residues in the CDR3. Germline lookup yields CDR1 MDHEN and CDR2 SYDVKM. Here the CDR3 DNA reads TGTGCCAGCAGTTTAGGGTCCGGGATTCAGCCCCAGCATTTT. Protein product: CASSLGSGIQPQHF.

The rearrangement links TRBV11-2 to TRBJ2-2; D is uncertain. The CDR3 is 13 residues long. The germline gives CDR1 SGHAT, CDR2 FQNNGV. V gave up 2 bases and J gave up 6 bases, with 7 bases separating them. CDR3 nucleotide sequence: TGTGCCAGCAGCTTACGATACTCCGGGGAGCTGTTTTTT. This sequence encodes CASSLRYSGELFF.

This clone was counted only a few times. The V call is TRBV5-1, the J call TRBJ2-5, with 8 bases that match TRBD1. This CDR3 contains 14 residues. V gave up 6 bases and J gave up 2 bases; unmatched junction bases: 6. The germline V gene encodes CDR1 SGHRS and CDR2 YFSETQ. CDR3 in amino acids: CASNPGQEQETQYF. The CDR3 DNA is TGCGCCAGCAACCCGGGACAGGAGCAAGAGACCCAGTACTTC.

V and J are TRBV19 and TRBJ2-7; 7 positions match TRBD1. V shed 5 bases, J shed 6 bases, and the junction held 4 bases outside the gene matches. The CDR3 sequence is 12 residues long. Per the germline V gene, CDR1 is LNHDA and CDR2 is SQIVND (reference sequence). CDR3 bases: TGTGCCAGTAGTCAGACAGGGTTCGAGCAGTACTTC. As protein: CASSQTGFEQYF.

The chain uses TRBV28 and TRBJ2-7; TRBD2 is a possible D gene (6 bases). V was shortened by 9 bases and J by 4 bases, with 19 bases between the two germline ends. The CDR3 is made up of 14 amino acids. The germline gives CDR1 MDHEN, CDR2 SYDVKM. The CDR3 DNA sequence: TGTGCCAGTCTGCCGGGGATCGGGAGTTACGAGCAGTACTTC. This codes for CASLPGIGSYEQYF.

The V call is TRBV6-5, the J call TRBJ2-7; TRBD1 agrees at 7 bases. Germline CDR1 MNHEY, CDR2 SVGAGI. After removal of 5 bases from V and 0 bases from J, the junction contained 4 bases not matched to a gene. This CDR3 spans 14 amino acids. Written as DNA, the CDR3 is TGTGCCAGCAGTCGGGACAGTGGCTCCTACGAGCAGTACTTC. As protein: CASSRDSGSYEQYF.

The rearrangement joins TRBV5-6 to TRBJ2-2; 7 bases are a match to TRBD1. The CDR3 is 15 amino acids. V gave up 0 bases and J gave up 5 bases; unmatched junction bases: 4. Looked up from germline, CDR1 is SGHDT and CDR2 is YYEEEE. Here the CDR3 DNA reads TGTGCCAGCAGCTTGGAGCAGGGGGAGACCGGGGAGCTGTTTTTT. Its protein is CASSLEQGETGELFF.

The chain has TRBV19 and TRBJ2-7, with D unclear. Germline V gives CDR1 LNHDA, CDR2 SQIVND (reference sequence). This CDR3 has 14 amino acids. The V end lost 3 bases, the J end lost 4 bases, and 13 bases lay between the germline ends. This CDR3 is CASSMVSARYEQYF. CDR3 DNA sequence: TGTGCCAGTAGTATGGTCAGCGCCCGTTACGAGCAGTACTTC.

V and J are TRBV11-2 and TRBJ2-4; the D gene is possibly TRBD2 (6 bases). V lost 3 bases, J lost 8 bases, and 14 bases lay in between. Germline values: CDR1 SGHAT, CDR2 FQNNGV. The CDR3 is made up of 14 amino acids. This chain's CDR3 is CASSFNAGRYIQYF. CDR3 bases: TGTGCCAGCAGCTTTAACGCAGGGAGGTACATTCAGTACTTC. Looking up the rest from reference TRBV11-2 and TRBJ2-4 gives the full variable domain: EAGVAQSPRYKIIEKRQSVAFWCNPISGHATLYWYQQILGQGPKLLIQFQNNGVVDDSQLPKDRFSAERLKGVDSTLKIQPAKLEDSAVYLCASSFNAGRYIQYFGAGTRLSVL.

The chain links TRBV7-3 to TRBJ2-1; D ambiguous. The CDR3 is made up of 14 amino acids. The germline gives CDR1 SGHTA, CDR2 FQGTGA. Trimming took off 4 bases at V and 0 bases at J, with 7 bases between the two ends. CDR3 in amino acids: CASSYHGSYNEQFF. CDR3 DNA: TGTGCCAGCAGCTACCATGGCTCCTACAATGAGCAGTTCTTC.

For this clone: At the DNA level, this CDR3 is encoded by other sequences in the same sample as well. The CDR3 reads CASRQDPSSYEQYF. The CDR3 coding sequence is TGCGCCAGCAGACAGGACCCATCCAGTTACGAGCAGTACTTC. The chain is built from TRBV5-1 and TRBJ2-7, with D maybe TRBD1 (5 bases). Germline assignment: CDR1 SGHRS and CDR2 YFSETQ. Trimming took off 5 bases at V and 4 bases at J, with 16 bases between the two ends. CDR3 length equals 14 residues. Together with reference TRBV5-1 and TRBJ2-7, the CDR3 gives the full variable domain: KAGVTQTPRYLIKTRGQQVTLSCSPISGHRSVSWYQQTPGQGLQFLFEYFSETQRNKGNFPGRFSGRQFSNSRSEMNVSTLELGDSALYLCASRQDPSSYEQYFGPGTRLTVT.

The CDR3 loop reads CASSLGFAGADTQYF. In DNA form, the CDR3 reads TGTGCCAGCAGCTTAGGGTTCGCGGGAGCAGATACGCAGTATTTT. The chain is built from TRBV11-3 and TRBJ2-3; 7 bases are shared with TRBD2. The V segment lost 1 base and the J segment 4 bases; nucleotides outside the gene matches: 5. CDR3 size: 15 residues. Germline V gives CDR1 SGHNT, CDR2 YENEEA. Looking up the rest from reference TRBV11-3 and TRBJ2-3 gives the full variable domain: EAGVVQSPRYKIIEKKQPVAFWCNPISGHNTLYWYLQNLGQGPELLIRYENEEAVDDSQLPKDRFSAERLKGVDSTLKIQPAELGDSAVYLCASSLGFAGADTQYFGPGTRLTVL.

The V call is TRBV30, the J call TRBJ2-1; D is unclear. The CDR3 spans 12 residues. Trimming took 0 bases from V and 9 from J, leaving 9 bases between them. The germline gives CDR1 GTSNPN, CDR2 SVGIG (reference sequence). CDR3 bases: TGTGCCTGGAGTGTCGGAGTCACTGAGCAGTTCTTC. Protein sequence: CAWSVGVTEQFF.

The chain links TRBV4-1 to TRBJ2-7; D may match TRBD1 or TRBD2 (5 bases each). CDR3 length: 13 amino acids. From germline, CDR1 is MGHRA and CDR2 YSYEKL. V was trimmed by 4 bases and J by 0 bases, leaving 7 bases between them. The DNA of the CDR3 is TGCGCCAGCAGCCGAGGGGACTCCTACGAGCAGTACTTC. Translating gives CASSRGDSYEQYF.

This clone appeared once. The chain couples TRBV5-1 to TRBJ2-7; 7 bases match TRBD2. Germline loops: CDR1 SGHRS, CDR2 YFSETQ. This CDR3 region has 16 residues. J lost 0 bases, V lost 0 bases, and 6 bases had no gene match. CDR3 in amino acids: CASSLDGDYPSYEQYF. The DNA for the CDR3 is TGCGCCAGCAGCTTGGATGGGGACTACCCCTCCTACGAGCAGTACTTC. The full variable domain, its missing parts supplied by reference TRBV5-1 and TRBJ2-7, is KAGVTQTPRYLIKTRGQQVTLSCSPISGHRSVSWYQQTPGQGLQFLFEYFSETQRNKGNFPGRFSGRQFSNSRSEMNVSTLELGDSALYLCASSLDGDYPSYEQYFGPGTRLTVT.

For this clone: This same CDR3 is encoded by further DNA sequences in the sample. The CDR3 nucleotides are TGCAGCGTTGAAGACCGGGGTTCCTATGGCTACACCTTC. Protein: CSVEDRGSYGYTF. The rearrangement uses TRBV29-1 and TRBJ1-2; D call uncertain. V dropped 0 bases and J dropped 4 bases, with 9 bases sitting between them. Per germline, CDR1 SQVTM and CDR2 ANQGSEA. The CDR3 consists of 13 residues.

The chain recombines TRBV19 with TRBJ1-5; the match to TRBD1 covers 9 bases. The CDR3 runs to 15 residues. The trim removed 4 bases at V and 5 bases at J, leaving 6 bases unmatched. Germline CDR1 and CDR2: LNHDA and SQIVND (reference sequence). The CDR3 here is CASSRTGAGDQPQHF. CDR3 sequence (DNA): TGTGCCAGTAGTAGGACAGGGGCCGGGGATCAGCCCCAGCATTTT.

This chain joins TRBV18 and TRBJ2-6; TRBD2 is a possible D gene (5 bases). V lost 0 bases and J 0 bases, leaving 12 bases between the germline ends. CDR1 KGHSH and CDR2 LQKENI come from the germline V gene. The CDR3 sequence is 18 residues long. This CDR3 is CASSPPGPRASGANVLTF. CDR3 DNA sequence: TGTGCCAGCTCACCACCCGGACCGAGGGCCTCTGGGGCCAACGTCCTGACTTTC.

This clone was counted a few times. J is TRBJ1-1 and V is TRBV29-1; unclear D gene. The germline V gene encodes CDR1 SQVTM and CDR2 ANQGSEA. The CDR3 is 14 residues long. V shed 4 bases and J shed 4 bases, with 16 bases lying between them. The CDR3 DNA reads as TGCAGCGTTGGAGAAAGGGTTCTGAGCACTGAAGCTTTCTTT. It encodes CSVGERVLSTEAFF.

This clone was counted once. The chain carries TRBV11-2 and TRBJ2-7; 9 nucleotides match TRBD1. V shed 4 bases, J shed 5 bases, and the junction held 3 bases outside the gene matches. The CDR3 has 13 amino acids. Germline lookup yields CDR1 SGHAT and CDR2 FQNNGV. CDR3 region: CASSYGQGHEQYF. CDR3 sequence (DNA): TGTGCCAGCAGCTACGGACAGGGGCACGAGCAGTACTTC.

CDR3 in DNA: TGTGCCAGCAGTATAGAGGGCTGGGATACGCAGTATTTT. This gives the protein CASSIEGWDTQYF. The gene calls are TRBV6-6 and TRBJ2-3; weak D call: TRBD2 (5 bases). The V end was cut by 5 bases, the J end by 6 bases, with 12 bases between. Per germline, CDR1 MNHNY and CDR2 SVGAGI (reference sequence). The CDR3 loop spans 13 amino acids.